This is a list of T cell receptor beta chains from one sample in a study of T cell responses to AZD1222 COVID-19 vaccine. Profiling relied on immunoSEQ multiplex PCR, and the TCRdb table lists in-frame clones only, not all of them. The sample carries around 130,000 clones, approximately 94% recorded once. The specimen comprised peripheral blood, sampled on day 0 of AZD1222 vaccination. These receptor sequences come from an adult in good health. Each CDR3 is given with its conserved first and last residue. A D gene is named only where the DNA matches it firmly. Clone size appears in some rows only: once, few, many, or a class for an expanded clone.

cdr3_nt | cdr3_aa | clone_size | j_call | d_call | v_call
TGTGCCAGCAGCTTATCTGGGAAGGGGAGGGAAAAACTGTTTTTT | CASSLSGKGREKLFF | once | TRBJ1-4 | . | TRBV7-8
TGTGCCAGCAGTTCCCTGGACAGGGGGCCCTACAATGAGCAGTTCTTC | CASSSLDRGPYNEQFF | . | TRBJ2-1 | TRBD1 | TRBV27
TGTGCCAGCAGTCACCCATCCGTCAGGGTTCATCGGACTTCACCCCTCCACTTT | CASSHPSVRVHRTSPLHF | . | TRBJ1-6 | . | TRBV6-2/TRBV6-3
TGCGCCAGCTCGGGAGGATGGAACTATGGCTACACCTTC | CASSGGWNYGYTF | once | TRBJ1-2 | . | TRBV10-1
TGCGCCAGCAGTGTTCTAGCGGGGAGGGGCGGCCCAGATACGCAGTATTTT | CASSVLAGRGGPDTQYF | . | TRBJ2-3 | TRBD2 | TRBV10-2
TGTGCCAGCAGGGGGGGACACCCCTGTTACGAGCAGTACTTC | CASRGGHPCYEQYF | . | TRBJ2-7 | . | TRBV5-4
TGTGCCTGGAGCCAAGGGGCCAACGTCCTGACTTTC | CAWSQGANVLTF | . | TRBJ2-6 | . | TRBV30
TGTGCCAGCAGGGTCGACAGCAATCAGCCCCAGCATTTT | CASRVDSNQPQHF | . | TRBJ1-5 | . | TRBV6-5
TGCGCCAGCAGCTTGCGGGGTAGTCAGCCCCAGCATTTT | CASSLRGSQPQHF | . | TRBJ1-5 | . | TRBV5-1
TGCAGTGCTAGTCGGCAGCCGGTGAATGAAAAACTGTTTTTT | CSASRQPVNEKLFF | . | TRBJ1-4 | . | TRBV20-1
TGTGCCAGCAGCAAAACAGGAGCCGGGATCCACGAGCAGTACTTC | CASSKTGAGIHEQYF | . | TRBJ2-7 | . | TRBV7-9
TGTGCCAGCAGAACCCGGGACCCCAGCTCCTACGAGCAGTACTTC | CASRTRDPSSYEQYF | . | TRBJ2-7 | . | TRBV6-5
TGTGCCAGCTCACCACAGGGGGACACCTACGAGCAGTACTTC | CASSPQGDTYEQYF | . | TRBJ2-7 | . | TRBV18
TGTGCCAGCAGCCGGGAGACTACCACCGGGGAGCTGTTTTTT | CASSRETTTGELFF | . | TRBJ2-2 | . | TRBV5-4
TGTGCCAGCAGCCACACACAGGGTTGGCAGTTCTTC | CASSHTQGWQFF | . | TRBJ2-1 | . | TRBV3-1/TRBV3-2
TGCGCCAGCAGCCGGTGGACAGGGAACACTGAAGCTTTCTTT | CASSRWTGNTEAFF | few | TRBJ1-1 | TRBD1 | TRBV4-1
TGTGCCAGCTCACCCCGGCAGGCTACAGATACGCAGTATTTT | CASSPRQATDTQYF | once | TRBJ2-3 | . | TRBV18
TGTGCCAGCAGCCCCGGACCGGCGGAGGGGTATCATGAGCAGTTCTTC | CASSPGPAEGYHEQFF | . | TRBJ2-1 | . | TRBV7-9
TGTGCCACCAGTGATTTTGGAGATACGCAGTATTTT | CATSDFGDTQYF | . | TRBJ2-3 | . | TRBV24-1
TGTGCCACCAGTGATTCCAGGCCCGGGGGGCCCTATGGCTACACCTTC | CATSDSRPGGPYGYTF | . | TRBJ1-2 | . | TRBV24-1
TGTGCCAGCAGCTTAGGGGCGGGAGGTTCCCAAGAGACCCAGTACTTC | CASSLGAGGSQETQYF | . | TRBJ2-5 | TRBD2 | TRBV7-6
TGTGCCAGCGGCTTTTGGGAGGACGAGCAGTACTTC | CASGFWEDEQYF | . | TRBJ2-7 | . | TRBV2
TGTGCCAGCTCACCACCGGTACCGGAAGGGGGGACCCAGTACTTC | CASSPPVPEGGTQYF | . | TRBJ2-5 | . | TRBV18
TGTGCCAGCAGGGCCGGGACACAAGGGACTGAAGCTTTCTTT | CASRAGTQGTEAFF | . | TRBJ1-1 | . | TRBV7-9
TGTGCCAGCTCACCCCCGGTTGGGACAGGTCAAGAGACCCAGTACTTC | CASSPPVGTGQETQYF | . | TRBJ2-5 | TRBD1 | TRBV18
TGTGCCAGCAGAATGACAGGGAGTTATCAGCCCCAGCATTTT | CASRMTGSYQPQHF | . | TRBJ1-5 | TRBD1 | TRBV2
TGTGCCAGCCGATCGGTAGGATCCTATGGCTACACCTTC | CASRSVGSYGYTF | . | TRBJ1-2 | . | TRBV2
TGTGCCAGCAGCGGGCGACTAGCGGGAATCACCGGGGAGCTGTTTTTT | CASSGRLAGITGELFF | . | TRBJ2-2 | TRBD2 | TRBV14